The text below deals with one T cell receptor beta chain. Participant ages covered about 18 to 100 years across around 22 US areas. The data belong to a study of blood T cell repertoires in COVID-19. Study-level background: Acute and convalescent COVID-19 samples came from the United States, Italy and Spain. Sample material is recorded as cDNA or gDNA derived from T cells, B-cell-depleted T cells, or PBMCs.

The CDR3 is made up of 15 amino acids. Per the germline V gene, CDR1 is SEHNR and CDR2 is FQNEAQ (reference sequence). After removal of 5 bases from V and 3 bases from J, the junction contained 4 bases not matched to a gene. Authors' methods: Estimation of nucleated cell counts was performed using reference gene primer amplification. The method was immunoSEQ multiplex PCR; TCRdb's version includes in-frame clones alone and lacks a portion of them. V and J calls and clone size follow that table, whereas D and trimming were derived from the DNA. The table shows roughly 250,000 clones, with roughly 90% occurring only once.

The chain is built from TRBV7-9 and TRBJ2-2, with 9 nucleotides matching TRBD1. This sequence was found in a woman aged 25 to 45 with acute COVID-19. Sequenced: PBMCs or T cells enriched from blood (not recorded which). The CDR3 loop is CASSLGTGYTGELFF. In nucleotides, the CDR3 is TGTGCCAGCAGCCTCGGGACAGGGTACACCGGGGAGCTGTTTTTT.